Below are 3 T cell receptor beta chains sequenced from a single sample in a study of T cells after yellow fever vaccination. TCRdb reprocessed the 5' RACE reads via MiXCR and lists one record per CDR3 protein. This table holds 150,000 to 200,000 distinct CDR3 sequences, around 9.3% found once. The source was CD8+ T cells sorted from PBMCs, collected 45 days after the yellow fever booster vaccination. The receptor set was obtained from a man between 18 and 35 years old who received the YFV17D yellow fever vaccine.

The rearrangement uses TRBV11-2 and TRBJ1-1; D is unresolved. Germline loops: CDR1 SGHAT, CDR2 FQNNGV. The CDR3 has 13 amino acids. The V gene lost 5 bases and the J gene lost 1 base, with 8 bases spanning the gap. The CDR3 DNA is TGTGCCAGCAGCCCCAGGCCGAACACTGAAGCTTTCTTT. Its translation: CASSPRPNTEAFF. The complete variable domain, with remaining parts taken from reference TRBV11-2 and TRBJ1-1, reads EAGVAQSPRYKIIEKRQSVAFWCNPISGHATLYWYQQILGQGPKLLIQFQNNGVVDDSQLPKDRFSAERLKGVDSTLKIQPAKLEDSAVYLCASSPRPNTEAFFGQGTRLTVV.

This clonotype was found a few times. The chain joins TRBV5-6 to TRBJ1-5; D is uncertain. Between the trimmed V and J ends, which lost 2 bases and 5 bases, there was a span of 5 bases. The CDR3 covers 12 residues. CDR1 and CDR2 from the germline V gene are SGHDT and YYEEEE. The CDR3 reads CASSFLDQPQHF. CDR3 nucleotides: TGTGCCAGCAGCTTTCTGGATCAGCCCCAGCATTTT.

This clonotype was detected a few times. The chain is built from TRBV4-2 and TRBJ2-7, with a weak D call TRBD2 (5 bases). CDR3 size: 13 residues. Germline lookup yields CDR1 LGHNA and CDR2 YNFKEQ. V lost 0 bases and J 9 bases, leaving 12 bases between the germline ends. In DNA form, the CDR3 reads TGTGCCAGCAGCCAAGATCCCCTCCGGGGGCAGTACTTC. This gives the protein CASSQDPLRGQYF.